The next 16 T cell receptor beta chains were all read from a single sample in a study of response to subunit inactivated influenza vaccine. MiXCR, run by TCRdb on the RT-PCR reads, gives a single entry per CDR3 protein. The data contain some 600,000 distinct CDR3 sequences, 14% of them singletons. The specimen comprised PBMCs from blood, sampled approximately 15 days before vaccination. The receptor source for this set is a middle-aged man who received an inactivated influenza vaccine.

This sequence joins TRBV20-1 and TRBJ2-5, with 7 bases fitting TRBD2. Germline CDR1 reads DFQATT; CDR2 reads SNEGSKA (reference sequence). The CDR3 spans 12 residues. The V and J ends lost 6 bases and 3 bases, in that order; junction bases with no gene match: 4. The CDR3, as DNA: TGCAGTGCCCCGGGACTAAAAGAGACCCAGTACTTC. Translating gives CSAPGLKETQYF.

This clonotype was detected only a few times. This chain joins TRBV12-3 or TRBV12-4 and TRBJ2-3, with 13 bases identical to TRBD2. Losses at the gene ends were 5 bases for V and 6 bases for J; bases not matched to a gene: 5. The CDR3 has 15 residues. The CDR3 DNA reads as TGTGCCAGCAGTCCTACTAGCGGGGGGGGCGATACGCAGTATTTT. Encoded protein: CASSPTSGGGDTQYF.

This clonotype was detected only a few times. The chain links TRBV20-1 to TRBJ1-1; D is undetermined. The CDR3 consists of 14 residues. Trimming stripped 0 bases from V and 1 base from J, with 9 bases between. In germline, CDR1 is DFQATT, CDR2 SNEGSKA (reference sequence). The CDR3 reads CSARDFKPNTEAFF. In nucleotides, the CDR3 is TGCAGTGCTAGAGATTTCAAGCCGAACACTGAAGCTTTCTTT.

The chain employs TRBV4-2 and TRBJ1-5, with a possible D match to TRBD1 (5 bases). CDR1 and CDR2 from the germline V gene are LGHNA and YNFKEQ. This CDR3 is built from 16 residues. V lost 3 bases and J lost 2, with 14 bases in between. The CDR3 here is CASSHGTLGGNQPQHF. The CDR3 DNA follows: TGTGCCAGCAGCCATGGGACTTTGGGGGGCAATCAGCCCCAGCATTTT.

This clonotype was counted a few times. The chain is built from TRBV25-1 and TRBJ1-3; no clear D gene. The CDR3 contains 15 residues. The V gene lost 2 bases and the J gene lost 3 bases, with 11 bases spanning the gap. Germline loops: CDR1 MGHDK, CDR2 SYGVNS. Here the CDR3 DNA reads TGTGCCAGCAGTGAAGGAGCAGCCCTTGGAAACACCATATATTTT. This sequence encodes CASSEGAALGNTIYF.

This sequence joins TRBV20-1 and TRBJ2-5; no clear D gene. The germline V and J ends were trimmed by 4 bases and 3 bases, with 6 bases remaining between them. Germline V gene lookup returns CDR1 DFQATT and CDR2 SNEGSKA (reference sequence). This CDR3 has 11 amino acids. Here the CDR3 reads CSATTEETQYF. The CDR3 coding sequence is TGCAGTGCTACCACCGAAGAGACCCAGTACTTC.

The chain links TRBV4-2 to TRBJ2-3, with D perhaps given as TRBD1 or TRBD2 (5 bases each). The CDR3 is 16 residues long. In germline, CDR1 is LGHNA, CDR2 YNFKEQ. V was clipped by 0 bases and J by 8 bases, with 18 bases between them. The DNA of the CDR3 is TGTGCCAGCAGCCAAGATAAGGGCAGGGCCGAGGGTACGCAGTATTTT. This sequence encodes CASSQDKGRAEGTQYF.

The genes are TRBV29-1 and TRBJ2-7, with 9 nucleotides matching TRBD1. V was pared by 1 base and J by 11 bases, with 6 bases of the junction left unmatched. The CDR3 is 12 amino acids. Per the germline V gene, CDR1 is SQVTM and CDR2 is ANQGSEA. The CDR3 sequence is CSVEGTGVEEYF. The CDR3 nucleotides read TGCAGCGTTGAAGGGACAGGGGTGGAGGAGTACTTC.

V is TRBV5-1 and J is TRBJ2-3; a weak D match, TRBD2 (5 bases). Deletions cut 6 bases from V and 5 bases from J, with 7 bases between. Germline CDR1 reads SGHRS; CDR2 reads YFSETQ. The CDR3 is made up of 11 amino acids. Here the CDR3 reads CASKEEDTQYF. CDR3 bases: TGCGCCAGCAAGGAGGAAGATACGCAGTATTTT.

The chain couples TRBV4-1 to TRBJ2-2, with a weak D call TRBD1 (5 bases). V lost 6 bases and J 2 bases, leaving 16 bases between the germline ends. The germline V gene has CDR1 MGHRA and CDR2 YSYEKL. The length of the CDR3 is 16 residues. CDR3 residues: CASRHRTPLNTGELFF. The CDR3 DNA is TGCGCCAGCAGACACAGGACCCCCCTCAACACCGGGGAGCTGTTTTTT.

This clonotype was seen a single time. This sequence joins TRBV7-9 and TRBJ2-7; TRBD2 matches 10 bases. After removal of 2 bases from V and 4 bases from J, the junction contained 11 bases not matched to a gene. This CDR3 contains 17 residues. The V gene's germline CDR1 is SEHNR and CDR2 FQNEAQ (reference sequence). This chain's CDR3 is CASSLTGLAATFYEQYF. CDR3 in DNA: TGTGCCAGCAGCTTAACCGGACTAGCGGCAACATTTTACGAGCAGTACTTC.

At least ten counts were recorded for this clonotype. This chain links TRBV6-1 with TRBJ1-1, with D unclear. Trimming took 6 bases from V and 2 from J, leaving 10 bases between them. Germline V lookup: CDR1 MNHNS, CDR2 SASEGT. The CDR3 has 13 amino acids. DNA for the CDR3: TGTGCCAGCAGACCGGGCCTTAACACTGAAGCTTTCTTT. Amino acid sequence: CASRPGLNTEAFF.

The chain employs TRBV20-1 and TRBJ2-1; 7 positions match TRBD2. Losses at the gene ends were 3 bases for V and 0 bases for J; bases not matched to a gene: 14. Germline CDR1 is DFQATT and CDR2 is SNEGSKA (reference sequence). CDR3 size: 18 residues. The CDR3 sequence: CSASSWSGLISSYNEQFF. Here the CDR3 DNA reads TGCAGTGCTAGTTCTTGGTCGGGACTAATAAGCTCCTACAATGAGCAGTTCTTC.

This clonotype occurred a few times. In DNA form, the CDR3 reads TGTGCCAGCAGTGAAGAGGAGATGACAGGGGGCTTCCCCCAGCATTTT. As protein: CASSEEEMTGGFPQHF. The chain employs TRBV2 and TRBJ1-5; TRBD1 matches 10 bases. This CDR3 is built from 16 residues. J gave up 10 bases and V 1 base, and 10 bases lay outside the gene matches. The germline gives CDR1 SNHLY, CDR2 FYNNEI.

This clonotype was seen at least ten times. The chain carries TRBV20-1 and TRBJ2-7, with a tentative D call TRBD2 (6 bases). CDR3 length: 14 amino acids. V lost 3 bases and J 4 bases, leaving 16 bases between the germline ends. Germline loops: CDR1 DFQATT, CDR2 SNEGSKA (reference sequence). CDR3 in DNA: TGCAGTGCTAGTCCCGCCCGGGACTCTTACGAGCAGTACTTC. Residues: CSASPARDSYEQYF.

This clonotype was detected only a few times. J is TRBJ2-6 and V is TRBV6-2 or TRBV6-3; 8 bases fit TRBD1. CDR3 length: 18 residues. V lost 3 bases to trimming and J lost 1 base; unmatched junction nucleotides: 8. Germline values: CDR1 MNHEY, CDR2 SVGEGT. The CDR3 spells CASSYTGTGFSGANVLTF. The CDR3 DNA sequence: TGTGCCAGCAGTTATACCGGGACAGGTTTTTCTGGGGCCAACGTCCTGACTTTC.